This T cell receptor (beta chain) derives from a study of blood T cell repertoires in COVID-19. Overall study context: The United States, Italy and Spain supplied acute and convalescent COVID-19 samples. The analysed material was cDNA or gDNA that came from T cells, B-cell-depleted T cells, or PBMCs.

In the original workflow: The authors estimated nucleated cell counts from reference gene primer amplification. Method: immunoSEQ multiplex PCR; TCRdb's copy keeps in-frame clones and lacks some. V and J calls and clone size are those listed in that table; D and trimming were worked out from the DNA. This sample has a few hundred thousand clones; roughly 84% occur once, and the top ten carry around 1.5%. The sample comprised peripheral blood. This sequence was found in a woman between 35 and 50 years old who had recovered from COVID-19.

The CDR3 loop is CASSQVQGAQETQYF. CDR3 nucleotides: TGTGCCAGCAGCCAAGTCCAGGGTGCCCAAGAGACCCAGTACTTC. V usage is TRBV14 and J usage is TRBJ2-5, with D maybe TRBD1 (5 bases). From germline, CDR1 is SGHDN and CDR2 FVKESK. CDR3 length equals 15 residues. V was clipped by 1 base and J by 1 base, with 10 bases between them.